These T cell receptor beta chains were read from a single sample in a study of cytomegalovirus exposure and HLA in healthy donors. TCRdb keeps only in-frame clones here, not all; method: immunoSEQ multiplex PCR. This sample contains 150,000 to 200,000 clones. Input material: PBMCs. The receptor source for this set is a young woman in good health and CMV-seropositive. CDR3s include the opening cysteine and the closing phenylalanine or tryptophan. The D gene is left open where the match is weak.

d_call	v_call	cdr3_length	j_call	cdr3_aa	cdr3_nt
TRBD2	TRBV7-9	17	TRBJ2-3	CASSLVVSSGSSDTQYF	TGTGCCAGCAGCTTAGTTGTTTCTAGCGGGAGCTCAGATACGCAGTATTTT
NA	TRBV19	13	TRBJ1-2	CASRGGLAGGYTF	TGTGCCAGTAGAGGAGGGCTCGCGGGTGGCTACACCTTC
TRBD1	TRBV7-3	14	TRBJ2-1	CASSPDRWYNEQFF	TGTGCCAGCAGCCCGGACAGGTGGTACAATGAGCAGTTCTTC
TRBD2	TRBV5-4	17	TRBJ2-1	CASSLGGSGSSYNEQFF	TGTGCCAGCAGCTTGGGCGGGAGTGGGAGCTCCTACAATGAGCAGTTCTTC
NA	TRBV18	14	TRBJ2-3	CASSPGTGTDTQYF	TGTGCCAGCTCACCTGGGACTGGTACAGATACGCAGTATTTT
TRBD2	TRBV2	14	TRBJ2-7	CASSENLAGQEQYF	TGTGCCAGCAGTGAAAACCTAGCGGGACAGGAGCAGTACTTC
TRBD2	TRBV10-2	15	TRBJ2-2	CASTGTSGISGELFF	TGCGCCAGCACCGGGACTAGCGGGATCTCCGGGGAGCTGTTTTTT
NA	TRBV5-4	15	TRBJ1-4	CASSLTFTGDEKLFF	TGTGCCAGCAGCCTTACGTTCACCGGGGATGAAAAACTGTTTTTT
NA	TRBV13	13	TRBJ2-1	CATGSGRGNEQFF	TGTGCTACAGGAAGTGGTAGAGGCAATGAGCAGTTCTTC
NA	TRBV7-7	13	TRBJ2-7	CASSPSHSYEQYF	TGTGCCAGCAGCCCCTCACATTCCTACGAGCAGTACTTC